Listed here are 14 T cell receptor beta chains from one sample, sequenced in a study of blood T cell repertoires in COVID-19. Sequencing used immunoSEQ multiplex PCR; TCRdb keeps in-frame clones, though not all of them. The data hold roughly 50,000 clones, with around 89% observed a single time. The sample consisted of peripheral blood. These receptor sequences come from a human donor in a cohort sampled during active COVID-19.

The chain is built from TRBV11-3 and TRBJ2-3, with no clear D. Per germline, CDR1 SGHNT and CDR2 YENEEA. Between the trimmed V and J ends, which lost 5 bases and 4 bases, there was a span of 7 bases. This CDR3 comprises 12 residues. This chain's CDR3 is CASSPGSDTQYF. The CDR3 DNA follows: TGTGCCAGCAGCCCAGGCTCAGATACGCAGTATTTT.

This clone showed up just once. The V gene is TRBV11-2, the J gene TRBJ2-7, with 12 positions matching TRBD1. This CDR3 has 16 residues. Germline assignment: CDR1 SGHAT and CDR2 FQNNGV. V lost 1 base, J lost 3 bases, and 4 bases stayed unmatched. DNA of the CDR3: TGTGCCAGCAGCTTAGCAGGGACAGGGGGCTTCTACGAGCAGTACTTC. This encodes CASSLAGTGGFYEQYF.

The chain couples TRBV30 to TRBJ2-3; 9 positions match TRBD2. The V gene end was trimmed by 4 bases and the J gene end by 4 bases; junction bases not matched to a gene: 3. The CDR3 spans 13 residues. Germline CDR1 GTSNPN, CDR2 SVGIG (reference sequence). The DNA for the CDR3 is TGTGCCTGGACTAGCGGGGTTCCAGATACGCAGTATTTT. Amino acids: CAWTSGVPDTQYF. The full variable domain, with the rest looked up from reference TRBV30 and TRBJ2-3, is SQTIHQWPATLVQPVGSPLSLECTVEGTSNPNLYWYRQAAGRGLQLLFYSVGIGQISSEVPQNLSASRPQDRQFILSSKKLLLSDSGFYLCAWTSGVPDTQYFGPGTRLTVL.

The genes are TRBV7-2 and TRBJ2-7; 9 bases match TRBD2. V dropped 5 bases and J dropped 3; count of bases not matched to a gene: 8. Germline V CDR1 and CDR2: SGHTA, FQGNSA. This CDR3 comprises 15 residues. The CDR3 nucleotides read TGTGCCAGCAGCCAAAGCGGGGGGAGATTCTACGAGCAGTACTTC. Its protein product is CASSQSGGRFYEQYF.

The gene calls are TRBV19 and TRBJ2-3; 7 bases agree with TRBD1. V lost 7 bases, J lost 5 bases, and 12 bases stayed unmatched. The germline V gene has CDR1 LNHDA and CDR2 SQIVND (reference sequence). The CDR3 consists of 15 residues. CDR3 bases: TGTGCCAGTACCCTGAAGGGGGCAGTAGGAGATACGCAGTATTTT. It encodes CASTLKGAVGDTQYF.

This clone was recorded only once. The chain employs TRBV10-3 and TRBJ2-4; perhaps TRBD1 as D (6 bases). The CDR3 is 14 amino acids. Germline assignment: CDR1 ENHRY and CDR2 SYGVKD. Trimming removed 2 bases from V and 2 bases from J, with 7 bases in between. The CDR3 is CAISETGTKNIQYF. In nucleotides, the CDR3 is TGTGCCATCAGTGAGACAGGGACCAAAAACATTCAGTACTTC.

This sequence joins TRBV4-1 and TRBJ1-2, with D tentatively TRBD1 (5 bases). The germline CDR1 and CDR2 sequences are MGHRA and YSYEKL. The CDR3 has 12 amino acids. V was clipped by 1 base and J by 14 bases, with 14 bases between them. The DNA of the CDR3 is TGCGCCAGCAGCCAAGGCGGGGGAAGGAAAACCTTC. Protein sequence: CASSQGGGRKTF.

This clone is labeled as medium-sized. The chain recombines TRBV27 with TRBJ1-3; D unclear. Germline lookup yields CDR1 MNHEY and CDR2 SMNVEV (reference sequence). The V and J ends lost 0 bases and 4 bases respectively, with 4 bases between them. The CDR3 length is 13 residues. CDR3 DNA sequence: TGTGCCAGCAGTTTATCCTTAGGAAACACCATATATTTT. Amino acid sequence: CASSLSLGNTIYF.

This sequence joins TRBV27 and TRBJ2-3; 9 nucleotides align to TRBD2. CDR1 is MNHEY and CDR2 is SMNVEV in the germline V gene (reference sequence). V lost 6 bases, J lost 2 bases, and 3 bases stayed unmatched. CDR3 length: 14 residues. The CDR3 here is CASRLAGITDTQYF. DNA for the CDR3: TGTGCCAGCAGGCTAGCGGGGATCACAGATACGCAGTATTTT.

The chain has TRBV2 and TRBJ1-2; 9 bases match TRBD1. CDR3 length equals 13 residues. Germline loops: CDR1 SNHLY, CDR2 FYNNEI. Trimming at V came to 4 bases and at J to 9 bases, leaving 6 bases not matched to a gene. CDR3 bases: TGTGCCAGCAGTGGGGGACAGGGAAGACGCTACACCTTC. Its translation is CASSGGQGRRYTF.

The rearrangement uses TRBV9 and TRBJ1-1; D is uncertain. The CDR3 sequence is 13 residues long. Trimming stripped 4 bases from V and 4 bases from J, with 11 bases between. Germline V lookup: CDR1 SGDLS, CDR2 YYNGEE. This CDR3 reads CASSPEGITEAFF. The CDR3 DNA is TGTGCCAGCAGCCCTGAGGGAATCACTGAAGCTTTCTTT.

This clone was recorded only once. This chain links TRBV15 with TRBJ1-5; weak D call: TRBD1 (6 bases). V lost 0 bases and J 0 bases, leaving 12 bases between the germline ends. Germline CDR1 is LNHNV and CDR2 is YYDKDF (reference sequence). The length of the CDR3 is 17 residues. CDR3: CATSRDRGGHSNQPQHF. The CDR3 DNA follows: TGTGCCACCAGCAGAGATAGGGGGGGCCATAGCAATCAGCCCCAGCATTTT.

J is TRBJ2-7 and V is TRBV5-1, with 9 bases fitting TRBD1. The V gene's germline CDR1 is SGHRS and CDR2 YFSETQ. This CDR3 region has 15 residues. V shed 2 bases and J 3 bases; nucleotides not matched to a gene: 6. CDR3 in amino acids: CASSLAGTGSYEQYF. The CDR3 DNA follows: TGCGCCAGCAGCTTAGCCGGGACAGGGAGCTACGAGCAGTACTTC.

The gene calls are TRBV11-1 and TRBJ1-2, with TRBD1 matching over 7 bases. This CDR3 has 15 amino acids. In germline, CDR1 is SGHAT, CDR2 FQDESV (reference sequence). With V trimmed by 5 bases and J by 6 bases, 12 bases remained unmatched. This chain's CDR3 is CASSPDRTGPNGYTF. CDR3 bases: TGTGCCAGCAGCCCAGACCGGACAGGCCCTAATGGCTACACCTTC.